Following are 19 T cell receptor beta chains from one sample sequenced in a study of T cell repertoires in cytomegalovirus infection. TCRdb reprocessed the reads via MiXCR and lists one record per CDR3 protein. This table has about 300,000 distinct CDR3 sequences, roughly 9.3% appearing once. Sequenced material: PBMCs. The receptors come from a human donor in good health (CMV status not recorded). Some clones in this sample may be carry-over from other donors' samples.

The V and J genes are TRBV4-2 and TRBJ1-2; 8 bases are shared with TRBD1. V shed 1 base and J 4 bases; nucleotides not matched to a gene: 5. CDR3 size: 15 residues. Germline lookup yields CDR1 LGHNA and CDR2 YNFKEQ. The chain's CDR3 is CASSQGQGSAYGYTF. CDR3 bases: TGTGCCAGCAGCCAAGGACAGGGGAGTGCCTATGGCTACACCTTC.

The table lists this clonotype with many counts. The chain recombines TRBV5-1 with TRBJ2-3, with D perhaps matching TRBD1 or TRBD2 (6 bases each). The CDR3 is 16 amino acids. CDR1 and CDR2 from the germline V gene are SGHRS and YFSETQ. V was shortened by 2 bases and J by 5 bases, with 18 bases between the two germline ends. The CDR3: CASSFGGRVKRDTQYF. The CDR3 DNA reads as TGCGCCAGCAGCTTTGGGGGGCGAGTGAAGCGAGATACGCAGTATTTT.

This clonotype was found many times. The gene calls are TRBV20-1 and TRBJ1-2; no clear D gene. Deletions cut 3 bases from V and 6 bases from J, with 11 bases between. This CDR3 is 12 amino acids long. The germline CDR1 and CDR2 sequences are DFQATT and SNEGSKA (reference sequence). In DNA form, the CDR3 reads TGCAGTGCTAGCCCTCAGATCAATGGCTACACCTTC. This codes for CSASPQINGYTF.

This clonotype was counted a few times. DNA for the CDR3: TGCGCCAGCAGCCAGGCGGGACCTGGGGCCAACGTCCTGACTTTC. This translates into CASSQAGPGANVLTF. The chain combines TRBV4-3 with TRBJ2-6, with D possibly TRBD2 on 6 matching bases. The V end was cut by 3 bases, the J end by 2 bases, with 8 bases between. Germline CDR1 is LGHNA and CDR2 is YSLEER. CDR3 length: 15 residues.

The chain has TRBV28 and TRBJ2-3, with 11 bases matching TRBD2. J gave up 1 base and V 1 base, and 4 bases lay outside the gene matches. This CDR3 has 17 amino acids. Germline V gene lookup returns CDR1 MDHEN and CDR2 SYDVKM. Here the CDR3 reads CASSLLAGGVGTDTQYF. The CDR3 bases are TGTGCCAGCAGTTTATTAGCGGGGGGGGTCGGCACAGATACGCAGTATTTT.

The rearrangement joins TRBV7-2 to TRBJ2-1; 7 nucleotides match TRBD2. This CDR3 is 15 amino acids long. Germline V gene sequence: CDR1 SGHTA, CDR2 FQGNSA. J was trimmed by 7 bases and V by 5 bases; bases with no gene match: 11. The DNA for the CDR3 is TGTGCCAGCAGCCCTAGACTAGCCCGAGGGAATGAGCAGTTCTTC. It encodes CASSPRLARGNEQFF.

CDR3 residues: CASSQGGDSNQPQHF. The CDR3 DNA follows: TGTGCCAGCAGCCAGGGAGGGGATAGCAATCAGCCCCAGCATTTT. The chain employs TRBV28 and TRBJ1-5; a weak D match, TRBD1 (5 bases). CDR1 is MDHEN, CDR2 SYDVKM, per germline. V was cut by 6 bases and J by 0 bases, with 12 bases left in between. The CDR3 spans 15 residues.

Worth noting for this clonotype: This may stem from a read error, because a much larger clone lies one nucleotide away. This rearrangement joins TRBV2 to TRBJ2-3; possibly TRBD1 or TRBD2 for D (5 bases each). From germline, CDR1 is SNHLY and CDR2 FYNNEI. The length of the CDR3 is 14 residues. The V end was cut by 7 bases, the J end by 1 base, with 12 bases between. The CDR3 here is CASNPWGRTDTQYF. The CDR3 nucleotides read TGTGCCAGCAATCCGTGGGGACGCACAGATACGCAGTATTTT.

This clonotype has at least ten counts. This sequence joins TRBV10-3 and TRBJ1-1; 7 bases align to TRBD1. The length of the CDR3 is 17 residues. Germline trimming cut 2 bases from V and 0 bases from J; bases unmatched to any gene: 9. Germline V lookup: CDR1 ENHRY, CDR2 SYGVKD. CDR3: CAISEPTTGNMNTEAFF. The DNA of the CDR3 is TGTGCCATCAGTGAGCCGACGACAGGGAACATGAACACTGAAGCTTTCTTT.

This clonotype showed up many times. The chain uses TRBV15 and TRBJ2-6; D gene ambiguous. The CDR3 contains 16 residues. CDR1 LNHNV and CDR2 YYDKDF come from the germline V gene (reference sequence). V lost 0 bases, J lost 0 bases, and 6 bases lay in between. CDR3 residues: CATSRDSGSGANVLTF. DNA for the CDR3: TGTGCCACCAGCAGAGATTCGGGCTCTGGGGCCAACGTCCTGACTTTC. Full variable domain (outside the CDR3, taken from reference TRBV15 and TRBJ2-6): DAMVIQNPRYQVTQFGKPVTLSCSQTLNHNVMYWYQQKSSQAPKLLFHYYDKDFNNEADTPDNFQSRRPNTSFCFLDIRSPGLGDTAMYLCATSRDSGSGANVLTFGAGSRLTVL.

This clonotype was found many times. The chain uses TRBV18 and TRBJ2-1, with D unclear. Per germline, CDR1 KGHSH and CDR2 LQKENI. Deletions cut 6 bases from V and 7 bases from J, with 10 bases between. CDR3 size: 12 residues. The CDR3 loop is CASSRNSNEQFF. The CDR3 nucleotides are TGTGCCAGCTCCCGCAACAGTAATGAGCAGTTCTTC.

This clonotype was counted a few times. The J gene is TRBJ1-2, the V gene TRBV19, with unresolved D. The CDR3 has 13 residues. V was trimmed by 0 bases and J by 3 bases, leaving 5 bases between them. CDR1 LNHDA and CDR2 SQIVND come from the germline V gene (reference sequence). The CDR3 nucleotides are TGTGCCAGTAGTATAGACGGCTACTATGGCTACACCTTC. The encoded protein is CASSIDGYYGYTF.

This clonotype appeared many times. The chain employs TRBV6-5 and TRBJ2-6; D not certain. The CDR3 runs 17 residues. Germline CDR1 reads MNHEY; CDR2 reads SVGAGI. The ends were cut back, 1 base at V and 2 bases at J, with 12 bases in the middle. CDR3: CASSYFVSPPGANVLTF. The DNA of the CDR3 is TGTGCCAGCAGTTACTTCGTCTCGCCGCCTGGGGCCAACGTCCTGACTTTC.

This clonotype was observed many times. This chain uses TRBV28 with TRBJ1-1; 10 nucleotides agree with TRBD1. Looked up from germline, CDR1 is MDHEN and CDR2 is SYDVKM. V lost 6 bases and J lost 5; bases outside the gene matches: 3. The CDR3 covers 13 residues. The CDR3, as DNA: TGTGCCAGCAGAGACAGGGGGCCAACTGAAGCTTTCTTT. Protein sequence: CASRDRGPTEAFF.

This clonotype showed up many times. The rearrangement links TRBV28 to TRBJ1-4, with 7 bases fitting TRBD1. CDR1 and CDR2 from the germline V gene are MDHEN and SYDVKM. The CDR3 runs to 13 residues. The J segment lost 11 bases and the V segment lost 4 bases, leaving 7 bases of the junction unmatched. CDR3 coding DNA: TGTGCCAGCAGTTGGGGGGACAGTCTGAAACTGTTTTTT. It is translated as CASSWGDSLKLFF.

A remark on this clonotype: A much more abundant neighbour one base away suggests this may be a read error. The rearrangement links TRBV28 to TRBJ2-1; 8 bases match TRBD1. This CDR3 comprises 16 residues. Germline lookup yields CDR1 MDHEN and CDR2 SYDVKM. The CDR3 region has the DNA TGTGCCAGCAGTTCGACAGGGGCTGGTCTTTACAGTGAGCAGTTCTTC. Translation gives CASSSTGAGLYSEQFF.

This clonotype has a count of ten or more. The chain links TRBV14 to TRBJ1-4; possible D gene TRBD1, 5 bases. The CDR3 extends over 18 amino acids. The V gene's germline CDR1 is SGHDN and CDR2 FVKESK. V was cut by 1 base and J by 1 base, with 16 bases left in between. The CDR3 sequence is CASSQGGIRRKTNEKLFF. The DNA of the CDR3 is TGTGCCAGCAGCCAAGGGGGGATTCGACGGAAAACTAATGAAAAACTGTTTTTT.

This clonotype was picked up one time. The genes are TRBV4-3 and TRBJ2-1, with TRBD2 identical over 10 bases. V lost 4 bases to trimming and J lost 4 bases; unmatched junction nucleotides: 7. Germline-derived CDR1 and CDR2 are LGHNA and YSLEER. This CDR3 region has 16 residues. DNA of the CDR3: TGCGCCAGCAGCCGCTTAGCGGGGGGTTATTACAATGAGCAGTTCTTC. Encoded protein: CASSRLAGGYYNEQFF.

This clonotype has just a few counts. This chain joins TRBV5-6 and TRBJ1-2; D is undetermined. V was cut by 2 bases and J by 1 base, with 9 bases left in between. Germline-derived CDR1 and CDR2 are SGHDT and YYEEEE. This CDR3 is built from 14 residues. The CDR3 DNA sequence: TGTGCCAGCAGCTTTAACACGGTTAACTATGGCTACACCTTC. This sequence encodes CASSFNTVNYGYTF.